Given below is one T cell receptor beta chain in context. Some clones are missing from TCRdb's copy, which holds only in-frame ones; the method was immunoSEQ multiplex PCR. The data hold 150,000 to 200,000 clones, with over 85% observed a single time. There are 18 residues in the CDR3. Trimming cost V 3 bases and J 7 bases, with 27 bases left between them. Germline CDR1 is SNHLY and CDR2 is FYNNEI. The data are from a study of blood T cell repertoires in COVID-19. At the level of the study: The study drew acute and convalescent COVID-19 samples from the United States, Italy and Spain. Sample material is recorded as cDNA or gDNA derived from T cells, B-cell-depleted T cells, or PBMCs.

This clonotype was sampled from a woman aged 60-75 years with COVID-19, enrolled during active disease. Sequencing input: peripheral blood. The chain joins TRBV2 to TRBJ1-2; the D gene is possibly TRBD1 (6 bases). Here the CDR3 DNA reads TGTGCCAGCAGTGACCCTCGAAGGCGGGGGGCTAGCTCTTTTGGCTACACCTTC. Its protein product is CASSDPRRRGASSFGYTF.